This TCR beta chain was documented in a study of preoperative IRX-2 immunotherapy in early breast cancer. Treatment in this sample: preoperative locoregional IRX-2 cytokine immunotherapy. Samples came from a phase Ib trial of preoperative locoregional IRX-2 cytokine immunotherapy. Germline assignment: CDR1 MNHNY and CDR2 SVGAGI (reference sequence). The CDR3 sequence is 15 residues long. V shed 7 bases and J 4 bases; nucleotides not matched to a gene: 6. With respect to this clone: Other nucleotide sequences in the sample specify the same CDR3.

Here immunoSEQ multiplex PCR was the method, and the copy in TCRdb shows in-frame clones only, minus some. The sample records tens of thousands of clones, roughly 95% being singletons. This rearrangement joins TRBV6-6 to TRBJ2-7, with 14 positions matching TRBD2. The sequence derives from a human donor with breast cancer. Source: tumor tissue, taken after IRX-2 immunotherapy. In DNA form, the CDR3 reads TGTGCCAGCACCCCGGGACTAGCGGGAGTTTACGAGCAGTACTTC. Its translation: CASTPGLAGVYEQYF.